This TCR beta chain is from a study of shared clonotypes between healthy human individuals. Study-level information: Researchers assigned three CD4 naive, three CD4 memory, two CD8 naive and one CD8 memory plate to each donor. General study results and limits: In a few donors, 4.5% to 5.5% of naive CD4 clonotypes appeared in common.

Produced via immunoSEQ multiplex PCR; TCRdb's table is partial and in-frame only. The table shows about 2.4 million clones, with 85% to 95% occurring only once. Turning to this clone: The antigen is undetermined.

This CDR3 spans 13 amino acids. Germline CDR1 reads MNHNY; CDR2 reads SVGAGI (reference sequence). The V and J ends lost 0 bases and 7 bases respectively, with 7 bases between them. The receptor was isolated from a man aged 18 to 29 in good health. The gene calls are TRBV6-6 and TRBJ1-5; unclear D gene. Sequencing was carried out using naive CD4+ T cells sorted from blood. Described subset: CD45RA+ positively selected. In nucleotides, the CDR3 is TGTGCCAGCAGTTACTCGGACGTCCAGCCCCAGCATTTT. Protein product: CASSYSDVQPQHF.